This TCR beta chain was identified during a study of read filtering for tumor transcriptome and immune sequencing. Whole-study findings and limits: The sorted CD138-negative fraction was a mixed bone marrow immune population, not purified T cells. Without single-read clonotypes, shared clonotype proportions correlated more between IR-seq and RNA-seq.

CDR3 size: 18 residues. V lost 0 bases, J lost 0 bases, and 6 bases stayed unmatched. The germline gives CDR1 LGHNA, CDR2 YNFKEQ. This clonotype turned up a few times. What it recognizes is unknown. This library used approximately 0.4 ug RNA and molecular barcoded adaptors spanning alpha/delta and beta/gamma chains. TCRdb fed the reads into MiXCR, producing one record per CDR3 protein. The table includes approximately 62,000 distinct CDR3 sequences, around a fifth detected once. The sequence came from a donor aged 40 or older with multiple myeloma. V usage is TRBV4-2 and J usage is TRBJ2-7; 12 bases line up with TRBD2. Material for sequencing was a population of CD138-negative cells sorted from bone marrow. CDR3 sequence: CASSQDRTSGDISYEQYF. The CDR3 nucleotides are TGTGCCAGCAGCCAAGACCGGACTAGCGGGGACATCTCCTACGAGCAGTACTTC.